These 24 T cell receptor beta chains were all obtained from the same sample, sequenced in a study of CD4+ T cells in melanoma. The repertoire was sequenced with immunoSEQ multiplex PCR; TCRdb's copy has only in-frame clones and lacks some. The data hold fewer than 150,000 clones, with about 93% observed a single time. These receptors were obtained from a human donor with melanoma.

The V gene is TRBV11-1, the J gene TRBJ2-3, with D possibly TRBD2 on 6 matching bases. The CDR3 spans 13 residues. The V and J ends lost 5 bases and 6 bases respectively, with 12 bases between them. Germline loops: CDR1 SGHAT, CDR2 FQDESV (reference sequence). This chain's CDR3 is CASSAGRRDTQYF. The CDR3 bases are TGTGCCAGCAGCGCAGGGAGGCGGGATACGCAGTATTTT.

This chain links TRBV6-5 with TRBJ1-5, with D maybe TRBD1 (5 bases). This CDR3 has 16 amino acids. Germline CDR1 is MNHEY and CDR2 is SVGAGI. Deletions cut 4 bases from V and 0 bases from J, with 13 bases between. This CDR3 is CASSLVGDLSNQPQHF. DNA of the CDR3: TGTGCCAGCAGTTTGGTAGGGGACCTTAGCAATCAGCCCCAGCATTTT.

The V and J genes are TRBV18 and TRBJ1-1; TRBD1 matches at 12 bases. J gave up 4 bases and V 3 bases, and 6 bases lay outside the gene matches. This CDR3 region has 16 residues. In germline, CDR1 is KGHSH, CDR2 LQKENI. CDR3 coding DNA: TGTGCCAGCTCACCGGGACAGGGGGCTCAAGGCACTGAAGCTTTCTTT. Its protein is CASSPGQGAQGTEAFF.

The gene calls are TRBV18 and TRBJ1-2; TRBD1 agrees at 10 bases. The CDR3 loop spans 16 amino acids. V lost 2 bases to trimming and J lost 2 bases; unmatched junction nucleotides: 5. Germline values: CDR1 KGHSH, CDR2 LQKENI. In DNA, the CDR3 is TGTGCCAGCTCACCAAGACAGGGGGCCCAGAACTATGGCTACACCTTC. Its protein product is CASSPRQGAQNYGYTF. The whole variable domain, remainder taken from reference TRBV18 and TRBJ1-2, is NAGVMQNPRHLVRRRGQEARLRCSPMKGHSHVYWYRQLPEEGLKFMVYLQKENIIDESGMPKERFSAEFPKEGPSILRIQQVVRGDSAAYFCASSPRQGAQNYGYTFGSGTRLTVV.

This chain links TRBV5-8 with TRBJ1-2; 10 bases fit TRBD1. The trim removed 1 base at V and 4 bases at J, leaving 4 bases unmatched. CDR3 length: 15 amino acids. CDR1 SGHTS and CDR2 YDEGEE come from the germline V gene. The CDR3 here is CASSLRDRGRYGYTF. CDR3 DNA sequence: TGTGCCAGCAGCTTGAGGGACAGGGGACGCTATGGCTACACCTTC.

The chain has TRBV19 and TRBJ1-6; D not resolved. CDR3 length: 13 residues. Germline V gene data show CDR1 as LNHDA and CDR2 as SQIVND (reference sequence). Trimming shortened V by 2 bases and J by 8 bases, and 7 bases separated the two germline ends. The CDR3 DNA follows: TGTGCCAGTAGTATATGGACGGATTCACCCCTCCACTTT. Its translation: CASSIWTDSPLHF.

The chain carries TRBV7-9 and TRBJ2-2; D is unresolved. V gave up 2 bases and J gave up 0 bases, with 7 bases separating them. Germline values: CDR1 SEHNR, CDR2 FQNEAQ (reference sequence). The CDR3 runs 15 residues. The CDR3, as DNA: TGTGCCAGCAGCTTATGGCTGACGAACACCGGGGAGCTGTTTTTT. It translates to CASSLWLTNTGELFF. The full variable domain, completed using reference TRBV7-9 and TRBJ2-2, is DTGVSQNPRHKITKRGQNVTFRCDPISEHNRLYWYRQTLGQGPEFLTYFQNEAQLEKSRLLSDRFSAERPKGSFSTLEIQRTEQGDSAMYLCASSLWLTNTGELFFGEGSRLTVL.

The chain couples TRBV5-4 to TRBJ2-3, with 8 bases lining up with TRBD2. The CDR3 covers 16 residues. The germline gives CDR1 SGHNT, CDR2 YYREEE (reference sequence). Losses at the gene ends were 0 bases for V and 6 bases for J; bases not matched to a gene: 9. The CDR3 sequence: CASSLDGGARADTQYF. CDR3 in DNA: TGTGCCAGCAGCTTGGACGGGGGGGCCAGGGCGGATACGCAGTATTTT.

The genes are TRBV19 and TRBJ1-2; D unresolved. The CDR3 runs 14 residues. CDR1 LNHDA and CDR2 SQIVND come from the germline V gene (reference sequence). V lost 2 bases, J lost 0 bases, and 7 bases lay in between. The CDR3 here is CASSIKETNYGYTF. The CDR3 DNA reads TGTGCCAGTAGTATAAAAGAAACTAACTATGGCTACACCTTC.

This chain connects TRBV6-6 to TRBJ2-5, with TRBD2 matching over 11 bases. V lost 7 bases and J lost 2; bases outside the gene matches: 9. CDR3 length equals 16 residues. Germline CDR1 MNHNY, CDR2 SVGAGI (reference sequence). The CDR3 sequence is CASTLGSGGGQETQYF. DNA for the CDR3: TGTGCCAGCACCCTGGGTAGCGGGGGGGGACAAGAGACCCAGTACTTC.

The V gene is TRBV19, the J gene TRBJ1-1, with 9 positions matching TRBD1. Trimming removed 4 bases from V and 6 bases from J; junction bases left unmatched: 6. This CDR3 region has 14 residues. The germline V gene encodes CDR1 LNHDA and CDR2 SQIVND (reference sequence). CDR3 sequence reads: CASSKGDREAEAFF. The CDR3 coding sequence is TGTGCCAGTAGTAAGGGGGACAGGGAAGCTGAAGCTTTCTTT.

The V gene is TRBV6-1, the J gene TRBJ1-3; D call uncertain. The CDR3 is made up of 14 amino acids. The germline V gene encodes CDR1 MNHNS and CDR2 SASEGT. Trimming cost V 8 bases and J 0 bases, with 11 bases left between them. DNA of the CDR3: TGTGCCAGCGGGAAGGTGGGCTCTGGAAACACCATATATTTT. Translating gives CASGKVGSGNTIYF.

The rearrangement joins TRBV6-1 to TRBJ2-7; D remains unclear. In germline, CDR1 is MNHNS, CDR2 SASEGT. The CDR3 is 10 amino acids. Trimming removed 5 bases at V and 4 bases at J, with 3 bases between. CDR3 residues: CASSFYEQYF. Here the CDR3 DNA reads TGTGCCAGCAGTTTTTACGAGCAGTACTTC.

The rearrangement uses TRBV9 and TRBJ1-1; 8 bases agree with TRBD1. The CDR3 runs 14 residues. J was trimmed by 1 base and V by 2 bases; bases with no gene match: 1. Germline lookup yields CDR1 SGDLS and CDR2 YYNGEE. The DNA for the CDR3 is TGTGCCAGCAGCGTCACAGGGGGGAACACTGAAGCTTTCTTT. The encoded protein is CASSVTGGNTEAFF.

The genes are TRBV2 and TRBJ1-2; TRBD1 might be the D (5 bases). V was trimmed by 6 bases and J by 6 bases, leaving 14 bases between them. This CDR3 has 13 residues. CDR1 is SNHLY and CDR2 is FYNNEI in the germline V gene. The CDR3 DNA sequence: TGTGCCAGCAGCCCAGGGATCTGGGATGGCTACACCTTC. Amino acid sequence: CASSPGIWDGYTF. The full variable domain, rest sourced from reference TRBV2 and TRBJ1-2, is EPEVTQTPSHQVTQMGQEVILRCVPISNHLYFYWYRQILGQKVEFLVSFYNNEISEKSEIFDDQFSVERPDGSNFTLKIRSTKLEDSAMYFCASSPGIWDGYTFGSGTRLTVV.

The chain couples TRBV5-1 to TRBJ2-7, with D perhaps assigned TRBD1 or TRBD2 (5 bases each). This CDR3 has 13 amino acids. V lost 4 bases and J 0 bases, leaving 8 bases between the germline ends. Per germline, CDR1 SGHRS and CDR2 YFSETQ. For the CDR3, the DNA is TGCGCCAGCAGCGAGGGGAGCTCCTACGAGCAGTACTTC. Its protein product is CASSEGSSYEQYF.

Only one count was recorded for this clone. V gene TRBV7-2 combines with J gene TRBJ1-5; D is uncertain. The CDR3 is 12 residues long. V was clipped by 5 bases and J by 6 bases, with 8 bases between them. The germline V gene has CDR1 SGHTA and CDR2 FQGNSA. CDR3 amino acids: CASSQWFQPQHF. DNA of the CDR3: TGTGCCAGCAGCCAGTGGTTTCAGCCCCAGCATTTT. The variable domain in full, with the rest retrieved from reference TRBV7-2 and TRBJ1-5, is GAGVSQSPSNKVTEKGKDVELRCDPISGHTALYWYRQSLGQGLEFLIYFQGNSAPDKSGLPSDRFSAERTGGSVSTLTIQRTQQEDSAVYLCASSQWFQPQHFGDGTRLSIL.

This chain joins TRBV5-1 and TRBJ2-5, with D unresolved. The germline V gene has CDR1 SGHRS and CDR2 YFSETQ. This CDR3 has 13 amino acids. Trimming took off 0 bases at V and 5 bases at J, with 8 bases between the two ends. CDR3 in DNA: TGCGCCAGCAGCTTGGGAATCTGGGAGACCCAGTACTTC. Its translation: CASSLGIWETQYF.

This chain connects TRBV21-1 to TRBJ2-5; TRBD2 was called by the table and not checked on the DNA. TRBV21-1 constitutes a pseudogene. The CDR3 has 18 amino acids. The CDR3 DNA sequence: TGTGCCAGCAGCAAAGGGAGGCAAGAGCCCCGCAGGCAAGAGACCCAGTACTTC. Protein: CASSKGRQEPRRQETQYF.

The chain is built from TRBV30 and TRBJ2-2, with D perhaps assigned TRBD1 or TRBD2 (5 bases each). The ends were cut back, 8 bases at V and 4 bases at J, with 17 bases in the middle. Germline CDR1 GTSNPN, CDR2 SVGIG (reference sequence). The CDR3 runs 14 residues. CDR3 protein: CAGGHGRGTGELFF. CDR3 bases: TGTGCCGGAGGACACGGAAGGGGCACCGGGGAGCTGTTTTTT.

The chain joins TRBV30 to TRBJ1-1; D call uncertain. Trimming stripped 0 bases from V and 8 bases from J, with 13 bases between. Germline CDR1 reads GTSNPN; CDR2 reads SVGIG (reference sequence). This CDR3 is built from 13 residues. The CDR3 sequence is CAWSVPPYGEAFF. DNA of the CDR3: TGTGCCTGGAGTGTCCCACCCTACGGAGAAGCTTTCTTT.

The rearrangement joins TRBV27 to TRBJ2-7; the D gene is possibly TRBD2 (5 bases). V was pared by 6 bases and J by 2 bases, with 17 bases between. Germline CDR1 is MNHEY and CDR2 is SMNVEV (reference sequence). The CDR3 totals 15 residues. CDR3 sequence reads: CASSLRLTGTYEQYF. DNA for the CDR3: TGTGCCAGCAGCCTCAGACTTACGGGGACCTACGAGCAGTACTTC.

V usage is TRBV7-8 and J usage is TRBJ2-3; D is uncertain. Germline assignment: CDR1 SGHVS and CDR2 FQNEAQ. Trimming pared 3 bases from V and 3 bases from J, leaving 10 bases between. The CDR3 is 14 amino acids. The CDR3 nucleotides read TGTGCCAGCAGCTTGATGTCTCTTACAGATACGCAGTATTTT. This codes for CASSLMSLTDTQYF.

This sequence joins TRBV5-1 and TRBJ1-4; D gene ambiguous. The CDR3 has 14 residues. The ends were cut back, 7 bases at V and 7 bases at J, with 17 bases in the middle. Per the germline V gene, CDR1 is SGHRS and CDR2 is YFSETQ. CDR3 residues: CASSAGGRGEKLFF. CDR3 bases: TGCGCCAGCTCAGCCGGAGGACGGGGTGAAAAACTGTTTTTT.